These 9 T cell receptor beta chains were all obtained from the same sample, sequenced in a study of shared clonotypes between healthy human individuals. In the naive CD8 group, cells lacked CD45RO and were positively selected for CCR7, so terminally differentiated effector memory CD45RA+ cells were left out. The assay was immunoSEQ multiplex PCR, and TCRdb's table has in-frame clones only and misses some. The sample shows 800,000 or so clones, approximately 97% of them seen only once. Input material: naive CD8+ T cells sorted from blood. These receptors were collected from a man aged 25 to 40 in good health.

V and J are TRBV7-6 and TRBJ2-7; 10 bases are a match to TRBD1. V was clipped by 1 base and J by 4 bases; unmatched bases: 4. The CDR3 extends over 15 amino acids. Germline V gene lookup returns CDR1 SGHVS and CDR2 FNYEAQ. The chain's CDR3 is CASSLEGQGWYEQYF. In DNA form, the CDR3 reads TGTGCCAGCAGCTTAGAGGGACAGGGGTGGTACGAGCAGTACTTC. The full variable domain, with the rest looked up from reference TRBV7-6 and TRBJ2-7, is GAGVSQSPRYKVTKRGQDVALRCDPISGHVSLYWYRQALGQGPEFLTYFNYEAQQDKSGLPNDRFSAERPEGSISTLTIQRTEQRDSAMYRCASSLEGQGWYEQYFGPGTRLTVT.

This sequence joins TRBV7-4 and TRBJ2-4, with TRBD2 matching 12 bases. The junction had 8 bases not matched to a gene; V was cut back by 5 bases and J by 0 bases. Germline CDR1 reads SGHVT; CDR2 reads SQSDAQ. This CDR3 is 18 amino acids long. Here the CDR3 reads CASSLGLAGLLAKNIQYF. The CDR3 DNA reads as TGTGCCAGCAGCCTCGGACTAGCGGGACTTCTAGCCAAAAACATTCAGTACTTC.

CDR3 protein: CASSLSGFNEQYF. CDR3 bases: TGTGCCAGCAGTTTATCAGGGTTCAACGAGCAGTACTTC. The chain uses TRBV27 and TRBJ2-7; no definite D call. From germline, CDR1 is MNHEY and CDR2 SMNVEV (reference sequence). The CDR3 totals 13 residues. Trimming took off 0 bases at V and 5 bases at J, with 8 bases between the two ends.

V and J are TRBV6-5 and TRBJ2-5; perhaps D is TRBD1 or TRBD2 (5 bases each). The V and J ends lost 5 bases and 1 base respectively, with 11 bases between them. The germline V gene encodes CDR1 MNHEY and CDR2 SVGAGI. CDR3 length: 14 amino acids. This CDR3 is CASSGDQTQETQYF. Here the CDR3 DNA reads TGTGCCAGCAGTGGGGACCAAACCCAAGAGACCCAGTACTTC.

The chain has TRBV7-9 and TRBJ2-7; 12 bases are a match to TRBD2. V lost 4 bases to trimming and J lost 3 bases; unmatched junction nucleotides: 10. The germline V gene encodes CDR1 SEHNR and CDR2 FQNEAQ (reference sequence). This CDR3 comprises 17 residues. In nucleotides, the CDR3 is TGTGCCAGCAGCTCCCCCCTGACTAGCGGGAGACGCTACGAGCAGTACTTC. Its translation: CASSSPLTSGRRYEQYF.

The chain recombines TRBV28 with TRBJ2-7, with 10 bases identical to TRBD1. Germline values: CDR1 MDHEN, CDR2 SYDVKM. The trim removed 6 bases at V and 7 bases at J, leaving 9 bases unmatched. The CDR3 spans 14 residues. The CDR3 loop reads CASRETGGAGEQYF. DNA of the CDR3: TGTGCCAGCAGAGAGACAGGGGGCGCGGGGGAGCAGTACTTC. Filled out from reference TRBV28 and TRBJ2-7, the complete variable domain reads DVKVTQSSRYLVKRTGEKVFLECVQDMDHENMFWYRQDPGLGLRLIYFSYDVKMKEKGDIPEGYSVSREKKERFSLILESASTNQTSMYLCASRETGGAGEQYFGPGTRLTVT.

The V and J genes are TRBV29-1 and TRBJ2-5; TRBD1 matches at 8 bases. This CDR3 contains 16 residues. In germline, CDR1 is SQVTM, CDR2 ANQGSEA. Trimming removed 0 bases from V and 2 bases from J; junction bases left unmatched: 8. Here the CDR3 DNA reads TGCAGCGTTGAAGATTGGGACAGGCTACAGCAAGAGACCCAGTACTTC. Translation: CSVEDWDRLQQETQYF.

This rearrangement joins TRBV7-9 to TRBJ1-2; 7 bases fit TRBD1. Germline CDR1 and CDR2: SEHNR and FQNEAQ (reference sequence). The V gene end was trimmed by 1 base and the J gene end by 4 bases; junction bases not matched to a gene: 6. The CDR3 consists of 15 residues. CDR3: CASSLEDRAFYGYTF. The CDR3, as DNA: TGTGCCAGCAGCTTAGAAGACAGGGCTTTCTATGGCTACACCTTC. The full variable domain, with the rest looked up from reference TRBV7-9 and TRBJ1-2, is DTGVSQNPRHKITKRGQNVTFRCDPISEHNRLYWYRQTLGQGPEFLTYFQNEAQLEKSRLLSDRFSAERPKGSFSTLEIQRTEQGDSAMYLCASSLEDRAFYGYTFGSGTRLTVV.

The chain employs TRBV7-2 and TRBJ1-5; D uncertain. CDR3 length equals 14 residues. The germline V and J ends were trimmed by 5 bases and 3 bases, with 11 bases remaining between them. Germline values: CDR1 SGHTA, CDR2 FQGNSA. The CDR3 loop is CASSPPNNNQPQHF. In nucleotides, the CDR3 is TGTGCCAGCAGCCCCCCCAACAACAATCAGCCCCAGCATTTT.